In its sample, the clone carrying this TCR beta chain was seen a few times. Its matching antigen is unknown. The source of the sample is a study of identical twins. Study-level results: Twins showed weaker excess sharing in their beta out-of-frame sequences.

There are 14 residues in the CDR3. Germline lookup yields CDR1 WSHSY and CDR2 SAAADI. Trimming at V came to 5 bases and at J to 6 bases, leaving 8 bases not matched to a gene. Unique molecular identifiers were in the cDNA, with template-switch universal primer binding. One entry per CDR3 protein, called by TCRdb with MiXCR from the 5' RACE reads. The sample has 200,000 to 300,000 distinct CDR3 sequences, 5.5% to 7% seen once. The sample was also reused in another study, on yellow fever vaccine responses in identical twins.

This chain connects TRBV10-2 to TRBJ2-3; 7 bases match TRBD1. The specimen sequenced was memory (CD45RO+) T cells sorted from blood. This sequence was found in a woman between 18 and 29 years old in good health. CDR3 protein: CASSQGGLRDTQYF. CDR3 coding DNA: TGCGCCAGCAGTCAAGGGGGCCTCAGGGATACGCAGTATTTT.